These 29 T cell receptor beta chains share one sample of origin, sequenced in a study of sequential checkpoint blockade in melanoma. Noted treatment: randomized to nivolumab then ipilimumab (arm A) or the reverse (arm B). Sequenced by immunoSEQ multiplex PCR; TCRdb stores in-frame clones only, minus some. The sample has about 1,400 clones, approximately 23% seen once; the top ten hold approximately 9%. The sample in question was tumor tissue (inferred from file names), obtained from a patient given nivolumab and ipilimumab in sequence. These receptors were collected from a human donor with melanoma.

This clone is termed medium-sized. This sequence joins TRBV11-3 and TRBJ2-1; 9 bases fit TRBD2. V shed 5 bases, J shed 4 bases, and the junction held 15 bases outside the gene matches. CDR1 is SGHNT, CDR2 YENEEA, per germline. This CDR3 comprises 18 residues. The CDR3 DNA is TGTGCCAGCAGCGATTTACGGATTAGCGGGGGCCTTTACAATGAGCAGTTCTTC. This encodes CASSDLRISGGLYNEQFF.

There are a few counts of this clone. This CDR3 is CASSSTTDRYNSPLHF. Written as DNA, the CDR3 is TGTGCCAGCAGTTCCACAACCGACCGTTATAATTCACCCCTCCACTTT. This sequence joins TRBV6-8 and TRBJ1-6; no reliable D call. The CDR3 length is 16 residues. Germline lookup yields CDR1 MNHGY and CDR2 SAAAGT. The V end was cut by 4 bases, the J end by 4 bases, with 14 bases between.

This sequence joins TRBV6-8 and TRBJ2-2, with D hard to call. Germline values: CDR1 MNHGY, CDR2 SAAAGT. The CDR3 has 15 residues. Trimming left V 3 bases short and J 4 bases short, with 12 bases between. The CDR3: CASSYEPRATGELFF. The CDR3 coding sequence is TGTGCCAGCAGTTATGAGCCCCGGGCCACCGGGGAGCTGTTTTTT.

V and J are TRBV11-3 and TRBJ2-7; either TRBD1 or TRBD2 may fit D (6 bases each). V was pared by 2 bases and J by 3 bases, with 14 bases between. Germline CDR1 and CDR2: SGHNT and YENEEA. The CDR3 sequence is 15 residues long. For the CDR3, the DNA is TGTGCCAGCAGCTTAAAGGGCGGGGACAACTACGAGCAGTACTTC. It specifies CASSLKGGDNYEQYF.

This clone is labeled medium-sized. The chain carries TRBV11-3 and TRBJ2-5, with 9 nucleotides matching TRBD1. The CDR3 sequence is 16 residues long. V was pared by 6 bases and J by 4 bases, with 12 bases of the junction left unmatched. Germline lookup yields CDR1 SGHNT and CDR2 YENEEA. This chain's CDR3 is CASSTPPGQGAETQYF. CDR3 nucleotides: TGTGCCAGCAGTACACCTCCGGGACAGGGTGCAGAGACCCAGTACTTC.

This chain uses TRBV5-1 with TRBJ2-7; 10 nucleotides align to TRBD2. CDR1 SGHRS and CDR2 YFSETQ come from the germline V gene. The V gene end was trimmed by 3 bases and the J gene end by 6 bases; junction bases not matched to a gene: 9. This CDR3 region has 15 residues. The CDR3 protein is CASSSPGLAIGEQYF. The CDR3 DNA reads TGCGCCAGCAGCTCCCCGGGACTAGCGATAGGCGAGCAGTACTTC.

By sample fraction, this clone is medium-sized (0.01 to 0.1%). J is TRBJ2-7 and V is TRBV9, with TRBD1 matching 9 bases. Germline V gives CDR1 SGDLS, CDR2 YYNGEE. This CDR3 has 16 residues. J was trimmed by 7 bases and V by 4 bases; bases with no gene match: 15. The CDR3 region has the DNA TGTGCCAGCAGCTCCACATCCGGGACAGGGAATGGGGAGCAGTACTTC. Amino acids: CASSSTSGTGNGEQYF.

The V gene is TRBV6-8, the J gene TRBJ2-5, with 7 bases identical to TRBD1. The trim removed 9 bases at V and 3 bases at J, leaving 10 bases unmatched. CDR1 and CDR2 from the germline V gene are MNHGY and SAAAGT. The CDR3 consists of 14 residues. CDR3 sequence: CASISGGIEETQYF. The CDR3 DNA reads TGTGCCAGTATTTCAGGGGGTATCGAAGAGACCCAGTACTTC.

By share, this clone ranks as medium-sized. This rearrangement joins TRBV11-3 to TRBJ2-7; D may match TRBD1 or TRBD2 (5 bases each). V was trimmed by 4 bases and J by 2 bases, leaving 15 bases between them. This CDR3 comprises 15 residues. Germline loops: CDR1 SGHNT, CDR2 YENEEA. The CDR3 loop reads CASSSERDAAYEQYF. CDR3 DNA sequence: TGTGCCAGCAGCTCCGAACGGGACGCAGCCTACGAGCAGTACTTC. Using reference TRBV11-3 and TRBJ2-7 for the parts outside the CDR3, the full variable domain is EAGVVQSPRYKIIEKKQPVAFWCNPISGHNTLYWYLQNLGQGPELLIRYENEEAVDDSQLPKDRFSAERLKGVDSTLKIQPAELGDSAVYLCASSSERDAAYEQYFGPGTRLTVT.

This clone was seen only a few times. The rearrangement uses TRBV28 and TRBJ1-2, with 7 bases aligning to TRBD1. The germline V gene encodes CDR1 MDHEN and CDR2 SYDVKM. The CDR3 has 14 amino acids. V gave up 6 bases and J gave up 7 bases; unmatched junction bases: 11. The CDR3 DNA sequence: TGTGCCAGCAGACAGGGGCGTAACTTGGGTGGCTACACCTTC. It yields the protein CASRQGRNLGGYTF.

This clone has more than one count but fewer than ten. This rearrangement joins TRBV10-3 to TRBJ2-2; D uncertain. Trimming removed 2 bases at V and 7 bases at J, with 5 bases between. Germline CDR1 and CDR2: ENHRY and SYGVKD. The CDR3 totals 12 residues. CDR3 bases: TGTGCCATCAGTGAGACTTACGGGGAGCTGTTTTTT. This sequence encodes CAISETYGELFF.

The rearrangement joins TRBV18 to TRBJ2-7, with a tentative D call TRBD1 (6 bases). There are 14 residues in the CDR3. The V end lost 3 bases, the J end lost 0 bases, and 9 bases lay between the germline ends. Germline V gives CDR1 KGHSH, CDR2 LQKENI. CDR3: CASSPYRDSYEQYF. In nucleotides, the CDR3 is TGTGCCAGCTCACCCTACAGGGACTCCTACGAGCAGTACTTC.

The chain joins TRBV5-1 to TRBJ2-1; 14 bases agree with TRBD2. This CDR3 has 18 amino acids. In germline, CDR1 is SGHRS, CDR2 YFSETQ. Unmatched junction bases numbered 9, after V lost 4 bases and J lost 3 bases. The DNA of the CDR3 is TGCGCCAGCAGCGGCGGGACTAGCGGGAGTCCTTTCTACAATGAGCAGTTCTTC. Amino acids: CASSGGTSGSPFYNEQFF. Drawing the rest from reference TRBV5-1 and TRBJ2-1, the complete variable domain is KAGVTQTPRYLIKTRGQQVTLSCSPISGHRSVSWYQQTPGQGLQFLFEYFSETQRNKGNFPGRFSGRQFSNSRSEMNVSTLELGDSALYLCASSGGTSGSPFYNEQFFGPGTRLTVL.

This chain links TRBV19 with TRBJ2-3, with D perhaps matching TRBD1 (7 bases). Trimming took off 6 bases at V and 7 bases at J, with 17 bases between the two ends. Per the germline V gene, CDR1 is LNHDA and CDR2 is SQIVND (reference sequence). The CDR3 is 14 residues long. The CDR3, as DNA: TGTGCCAGTAGCGGCAGGGGGGTTATAAATACGCAGTATTTT. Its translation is CASSGRGVINTQYF.

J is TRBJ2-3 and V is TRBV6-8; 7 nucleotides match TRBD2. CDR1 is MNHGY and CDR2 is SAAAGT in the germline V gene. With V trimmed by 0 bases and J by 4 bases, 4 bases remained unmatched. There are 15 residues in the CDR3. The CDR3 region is CASSYSGEGADTQYF. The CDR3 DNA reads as TGTGCCAGCAGTTACTCGGGGGAGGGTGCAGATACGCAGTATTTT.

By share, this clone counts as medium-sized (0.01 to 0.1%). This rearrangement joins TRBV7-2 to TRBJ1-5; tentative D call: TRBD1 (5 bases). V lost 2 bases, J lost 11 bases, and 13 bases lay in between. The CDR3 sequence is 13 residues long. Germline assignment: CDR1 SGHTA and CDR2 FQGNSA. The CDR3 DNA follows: TGTGCCAGCAGCTTATCGGGGGACCTGGCCCAGCATTTT. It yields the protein CASSLSGDLAQHF.

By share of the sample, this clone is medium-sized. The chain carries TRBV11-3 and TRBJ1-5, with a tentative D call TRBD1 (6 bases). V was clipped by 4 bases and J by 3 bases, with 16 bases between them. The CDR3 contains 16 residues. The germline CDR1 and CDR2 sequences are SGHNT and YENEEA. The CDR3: CASSSSRAGVNQPQHF. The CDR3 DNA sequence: TGTGCCAGCAGCTCCTCAAGGGCAGGGGTCAATCAGCCCCAGCATTTT.

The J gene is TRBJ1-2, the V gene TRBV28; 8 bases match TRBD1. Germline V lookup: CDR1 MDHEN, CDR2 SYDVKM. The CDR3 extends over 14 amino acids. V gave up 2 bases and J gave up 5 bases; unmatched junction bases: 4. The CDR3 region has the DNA TGTGCCAGCAGTTTAACAGGGGGGAGGTATGGCTACACCTTC. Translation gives CASSLTGGRYGYTF.

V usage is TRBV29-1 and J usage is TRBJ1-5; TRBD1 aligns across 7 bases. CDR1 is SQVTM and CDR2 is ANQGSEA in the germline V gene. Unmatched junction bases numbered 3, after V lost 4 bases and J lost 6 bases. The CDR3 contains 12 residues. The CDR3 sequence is CSVAEGAQPQHF. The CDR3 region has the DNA TGCAGCGTTGCCGAGGGGGCTCAGCCCCAGCATTTT.

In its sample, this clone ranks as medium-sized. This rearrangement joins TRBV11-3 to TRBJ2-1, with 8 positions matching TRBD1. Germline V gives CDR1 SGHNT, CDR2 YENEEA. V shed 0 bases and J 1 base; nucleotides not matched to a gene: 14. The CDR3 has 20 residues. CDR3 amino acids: CASSLDQGALTYNSYNEQFF. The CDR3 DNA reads TGTGCCAGCAGCTTAGACCAGGGGGCCCTTACTTATAATTCCTACAATGAGCAGTTCTTC.

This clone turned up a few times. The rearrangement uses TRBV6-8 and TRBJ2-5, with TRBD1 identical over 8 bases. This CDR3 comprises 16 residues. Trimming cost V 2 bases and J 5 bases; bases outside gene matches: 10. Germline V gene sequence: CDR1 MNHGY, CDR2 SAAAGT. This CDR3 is CASSYRRQGREETQYF. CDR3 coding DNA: TGTGCCAGCAGTTACCGCCGACAGGGGCGTGAGGAGACCCAGTACTTC.

The DNA of the CDR3 is TGTGCCAGCACCGTGTGGGTTCAGGGGGGTGAGCAGTTCTTC. This sequence encodes CASTVWVQGGEQFF. V is TRBV9 and J is TRBJ2-1; possibly TRBD1 for D (7 bases). The length of the CDR3 is 14 residues. Trimming cost V 6 bases and J 9 bases, with 19 bases left between them. From germline, CDR1 is SGDLS and CDR2 YYNGEE.

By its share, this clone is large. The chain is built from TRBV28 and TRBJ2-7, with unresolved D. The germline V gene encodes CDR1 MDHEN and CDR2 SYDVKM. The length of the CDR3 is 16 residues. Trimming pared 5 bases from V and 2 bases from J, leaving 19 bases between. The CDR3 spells CASSPPSRHFPYEQYF. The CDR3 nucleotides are TGTGCCAGCAGTCCACCCTCTCGTCACTTTCCCTACGAGCAGTACTTC.

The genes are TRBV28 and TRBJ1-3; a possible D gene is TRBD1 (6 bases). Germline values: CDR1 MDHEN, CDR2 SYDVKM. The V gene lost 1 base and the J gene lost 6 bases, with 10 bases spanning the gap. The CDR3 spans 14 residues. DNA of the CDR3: TGTGCCAGCAGTTTATCAGGGGTAGAAAACACCATATATTTT. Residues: CASSLSGVENTIYF.

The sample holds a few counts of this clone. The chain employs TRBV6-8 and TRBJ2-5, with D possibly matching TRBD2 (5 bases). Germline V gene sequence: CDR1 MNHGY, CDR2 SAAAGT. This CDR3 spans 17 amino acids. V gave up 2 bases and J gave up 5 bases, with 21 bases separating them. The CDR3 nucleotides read TGTGCCAGCAGTTACAAATCTAGTCTAGAGGGTAGGGAGACCCAGTACTTC. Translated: CASSYKSSLEGRETQYF.

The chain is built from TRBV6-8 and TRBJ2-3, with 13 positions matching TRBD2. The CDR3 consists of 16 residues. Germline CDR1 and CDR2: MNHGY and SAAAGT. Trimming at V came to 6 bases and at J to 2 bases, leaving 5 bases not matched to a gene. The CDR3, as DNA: TGTGCCAGCAGACAAACTAGCGGGAGGGCCACAGATACGCAGTATTTT. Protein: CASRQTSGRATDTQYF.

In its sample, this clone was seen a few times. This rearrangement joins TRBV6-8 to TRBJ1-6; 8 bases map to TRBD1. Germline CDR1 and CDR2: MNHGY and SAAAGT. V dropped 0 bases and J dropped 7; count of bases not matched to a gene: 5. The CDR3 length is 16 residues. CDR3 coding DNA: TGTGCCAGCAGTTACTCTACGACAGGGGACAATTCACCCCTCCACTTT. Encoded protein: CASSYSTTGDNSPLHF.

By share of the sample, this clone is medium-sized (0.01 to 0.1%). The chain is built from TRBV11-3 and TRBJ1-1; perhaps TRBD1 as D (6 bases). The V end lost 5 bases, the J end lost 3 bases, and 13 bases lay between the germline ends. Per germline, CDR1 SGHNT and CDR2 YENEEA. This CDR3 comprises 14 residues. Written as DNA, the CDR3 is TGTGCCAGCAGCCCCGTGGGGGCCGACACTGAAGCTTTCTTT. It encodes CASSPVGADTEAFF.

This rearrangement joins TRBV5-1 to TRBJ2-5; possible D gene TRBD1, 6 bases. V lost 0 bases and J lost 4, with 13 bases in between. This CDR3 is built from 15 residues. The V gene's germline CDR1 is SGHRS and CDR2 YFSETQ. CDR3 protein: CASSLGPGQGETQYF. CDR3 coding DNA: TGCGCCAGCAGCTTGGGGCCGGGACAAGGAGAGACCCAGTACTTC. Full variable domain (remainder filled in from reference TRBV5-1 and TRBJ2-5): KAGVTQTPRYLIKTRGQQVTLSCSPISGHRSVSWYQQTPGQGLQFLFEYFSETQRNKGNFPGRFSGRQFSNSRSEMNVSTLELGDSALYLCASSLGPGQGETQYFGPGTRLLVL.